This TCR beta chain was recovered during a study of T cells in Graves' hyperthyroidism and ophthalmopathy. RNA transcripts provided the source from which TCR beta CDR3 regions were amplified. The primer set for the first-round RT-PCR of the TCR CDR3 was HTBI. TCRdb called the multiplex PCR reads again in MiXCR, with one record for every CDR3 protein. The data contain over 300,000 distinct CDR3 sequences, around 14% of them singletons. Sample: blood. The clonotype was recovered from a woman aged 60-75 years with Graves' hyperthyroidism.

The DNA of the CDR3 is TGTGCCAGCAGCGTAGGTCAGCCCGGGTTCGGGGAGCTGTTTTTT. Amino acid sequence: CASSVGQPGFGELFF. The rearrangement joins TRBV9 to TRBJ2-2; unclear D gene. The germline V gene has CDR1 SGDLS and CDR2 YYNGEE. Trimming cost V 0 bases and J 7 bases, with 13 bases left between them. CDR3 size: 15 residues.